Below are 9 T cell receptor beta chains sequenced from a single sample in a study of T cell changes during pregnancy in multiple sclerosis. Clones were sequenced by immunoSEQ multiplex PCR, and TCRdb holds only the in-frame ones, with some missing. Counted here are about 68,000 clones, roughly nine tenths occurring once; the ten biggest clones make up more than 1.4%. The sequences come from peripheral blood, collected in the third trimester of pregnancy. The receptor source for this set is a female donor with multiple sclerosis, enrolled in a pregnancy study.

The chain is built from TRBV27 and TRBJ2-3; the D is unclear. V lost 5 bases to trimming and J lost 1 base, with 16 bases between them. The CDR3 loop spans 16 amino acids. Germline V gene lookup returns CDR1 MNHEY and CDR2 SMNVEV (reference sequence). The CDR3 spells CASSRWRGLGTDTQYF. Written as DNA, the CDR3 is TGTGCCAGCAGTCGATGGAGAGGCCTGGGCACAGATACGCAGTATTTT.

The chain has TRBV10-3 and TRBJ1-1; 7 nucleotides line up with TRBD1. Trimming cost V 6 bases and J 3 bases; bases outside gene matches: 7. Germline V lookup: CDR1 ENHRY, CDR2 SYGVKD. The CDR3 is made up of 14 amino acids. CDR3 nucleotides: TGTGCCATCAGACCTATAACAGGGGACACTGAAGCTTTCTTT. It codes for CAIRPITGDTEAFF.

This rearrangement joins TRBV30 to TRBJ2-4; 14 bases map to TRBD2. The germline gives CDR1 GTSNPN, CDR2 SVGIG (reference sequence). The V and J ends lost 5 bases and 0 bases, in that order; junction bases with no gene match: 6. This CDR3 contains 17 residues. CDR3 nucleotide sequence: TGTGCCTGGGGGACTAGCGGGGGCCATTTAGCCAAAAACATTCAGTACTTC. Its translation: CAWGTSGGHLAKNIQYF.

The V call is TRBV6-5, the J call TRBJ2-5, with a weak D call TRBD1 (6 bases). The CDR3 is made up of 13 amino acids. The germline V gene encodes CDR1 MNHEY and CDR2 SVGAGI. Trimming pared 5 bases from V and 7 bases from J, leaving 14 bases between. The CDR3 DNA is TGTGCCAGCAGTCCCACAGGGACGGGGACCCAGTACTTC. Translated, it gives CASSPTGTGTQYF.

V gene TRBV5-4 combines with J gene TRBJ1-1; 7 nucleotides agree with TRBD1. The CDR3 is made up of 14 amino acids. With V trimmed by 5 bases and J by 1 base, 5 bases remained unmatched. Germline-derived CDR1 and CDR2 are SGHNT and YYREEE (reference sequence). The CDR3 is CASSHDRANTEAFF. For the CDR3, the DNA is TGTGCCAGCAGTCACGACAGGGCGAACACTGAAGCTTTCTTT.

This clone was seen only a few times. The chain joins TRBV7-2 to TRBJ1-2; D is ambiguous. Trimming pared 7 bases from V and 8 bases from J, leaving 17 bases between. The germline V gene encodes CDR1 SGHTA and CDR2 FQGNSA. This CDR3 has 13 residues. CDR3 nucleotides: TGTGCCAGCACCCGGGCACCCGGGAGGGGCTACACCTTC. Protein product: CASTRAPGRGYTF.

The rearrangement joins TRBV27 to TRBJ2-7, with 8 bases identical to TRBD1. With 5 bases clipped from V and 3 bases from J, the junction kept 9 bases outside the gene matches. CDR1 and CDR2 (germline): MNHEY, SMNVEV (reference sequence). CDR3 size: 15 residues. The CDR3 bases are TGTGCCAGCAGTCTTCCCGGGACAGGCTTCTACGAGCAGTACTTC. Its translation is CASSLPGTGFYEQYF.

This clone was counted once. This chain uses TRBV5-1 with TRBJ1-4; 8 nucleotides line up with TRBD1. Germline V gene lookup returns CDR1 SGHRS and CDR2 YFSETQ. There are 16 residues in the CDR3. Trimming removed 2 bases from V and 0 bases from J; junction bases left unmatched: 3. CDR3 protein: CASSFGQGTTNEKLFF. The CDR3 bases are TGCGCCAGCAGCTTCGGACAGGGCACAACTAATGAAAAACTGTTTTTT.

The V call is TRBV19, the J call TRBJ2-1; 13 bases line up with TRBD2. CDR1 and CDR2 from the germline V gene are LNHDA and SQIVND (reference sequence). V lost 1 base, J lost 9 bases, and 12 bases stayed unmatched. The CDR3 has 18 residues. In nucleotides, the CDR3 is TGTGCCAGTAGTATAGCTGGACTAGCGGGAGTATTGCAGGGTGAGCAGTTCTTC. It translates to CASSIAGLAGVLQGEQFF.